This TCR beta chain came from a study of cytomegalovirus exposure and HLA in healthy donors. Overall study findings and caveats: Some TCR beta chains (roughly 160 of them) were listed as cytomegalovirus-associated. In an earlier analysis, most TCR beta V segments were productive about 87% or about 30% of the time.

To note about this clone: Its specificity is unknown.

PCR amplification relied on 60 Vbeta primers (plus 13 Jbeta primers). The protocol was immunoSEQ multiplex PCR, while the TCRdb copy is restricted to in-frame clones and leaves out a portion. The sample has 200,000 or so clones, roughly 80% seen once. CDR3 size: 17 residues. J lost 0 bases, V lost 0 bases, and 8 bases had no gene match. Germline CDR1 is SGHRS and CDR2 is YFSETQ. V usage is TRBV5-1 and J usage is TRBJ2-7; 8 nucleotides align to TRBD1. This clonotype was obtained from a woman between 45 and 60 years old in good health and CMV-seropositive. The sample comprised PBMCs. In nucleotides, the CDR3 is TGCGCCAGCAGCTTGGCTACCGGGACAGGTTACTCCTACGAGCAGTACTTC. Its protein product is CASSLATGTGYSYEQYF. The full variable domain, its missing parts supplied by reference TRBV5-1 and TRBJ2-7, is KAGVTQTPRYLIKTRGQQVTLSCSPISGHRSVSWYQQTPGQGLQFLFEYFSETQRNKGNFPGRFSGRQFSNSRSEMNVSTLELGDSALYLCASSLATGTGYSYEQYFGPGTRLTVT.